This is a list of T cell receptor beta chains from one sample in a study of a mutant IDH1 vaccine in newly diagnosed glioma. Their antigen targets remain unknown. Only in-frame clones appear in the TCRdb table, and some are missing; sequencing was by immunoSEQ multiplex PCR. Seen here are about 65,000 clones, approximately 85% observed once, and the top ten hold approximately 3.7%. The sequences come from PBMCs, collected from a glioma patient whose treatment included an IDH1 peptide vaccine. These receptors were collected from a young man with glioma. CDR3s include the opening cysteine and the closing phenylalanine or tryptophan. Each record gives: V gene, clone size, J gene, D gene, CDR3 protein, CDR3 DNA. The D gene is left open where the match is weak. Expanded clones get a size class; other rows say once, few or many, or leave the size out.

V: TRBV6-5; size: .; J: TRBJ1-6; D: .; CDR3: CASTPRGNGISPLHF; DNA: TGTGCCAGCACCCCCCGGGGGAACGGGATTTCACCCCTCCACTTT
V: TRBV5-1; size: once; J: TRBJ2-3; D: .; CDR3: CASSGGRRSGPDTQYF; DNA: TGCGCCAGCAGCGGAGGGAGGCGGAGTGGTCCAGATACGCAGTATTTT
V: TRBV5-1; size: .; J: TRBJ2-5; D: .; CDR3: CASSLGGLGETQYF; DNA: TGCGCCAGCAGCTTGGGGGGGCTTGGAGAGACCCAGTACTTC
V: TRBV11-2; size: .; J: TRBJ1-4; D: .; CDR3: CASSSSRQWTNEKLFF; DNA: TGTGCCAGCAGCTCCTCTCGACAGTGGACTAATGAAAAACTGTTTTTT
V: TRBV13; size: .; J: TRBJ2-7; D: .; CDR3: CASSQSGVGSYEQYF; DNA: TGTGCCAGCAGCCAATCGGGTGTGGGGTCCTACGAGCAGTACTTC
V: TRBV5-1; size: .; J: TRBJ1-4; D: TRBD1; CDR3: CASSWGQPFATNEKLFF; DNA: TGCGCCAGCAGCTGGGGACAGCCTTTTGCAACTAATGAAAAACTGTTTTTT
V: TRBV7-8; size: .; J: TRBJ2-5; D: TRBD1; CDR3: CASSSRTGGEGETQYF; DNA: TGTGCCAGCAGCTCCCGGACAGGGGGCGAGGGTGAGACCCAGTACTTC
V: TRBV4-1; size: .; J: TRBJ1-4; D: TRBD1; CDR3: CASSQVQGGNEKLFF; DNA: TGCGCCAGCAGCCAGGTACAGGGGGGGAATGAAAAACTGTTTTTT
V: TRBV7-2; size: .; J: TRBJ2-6; D: TRBD1; CDR3: CASSSTGADVLTF; DNA: TGTGCCAGCAGCTCGACAGGGGCCGACGTCCTGACTTTC
V: TRBV7-2; size: .; J: TRBJ2-7; D: .; CDR3: CASSLEQVPYEQYF; DNA: TGTGCCAGCAGCTTAGAACAGGTTCCCTACGAGCAGTACTTC
V: TRBV5-1; size: .; J: TRBJ1-1; D: .; CDR3: CASTWAGATNTEAFF; DNA: TGCGCCAGCACCTGGGCCGGGGCGACGAACACTGAAGCTTTCTTT
V: TRBV15; size: .; J: TRBJ1-2; D: TRBD1; CDR3: CATEFTGARVGYTF; DNA: TGTGCCACAGAGTTTACAGGGGCACGAGTAGGCTACACCTTC
V: TRBV20-1; size: .; J: TRBJ1-2; D: .; CDR3: CSARDRSGYTF; DNA: TGCAGTGCTAGGGATAGGAGCGGCTACACCTTC
V: TRBV6-6; size: .; J: TRBJ1-6; D: .; CDR3: CASSGQHNNSPLHF; DNA: TGTGCCAGCAGCGGACAGCATAATAATTCACCCCTCCACTTT
V: TRBV7-2; size: .; J: TRBJ2-7; D: .; CDR3: CASSLGHSSYEQYF; DNA: TGTGCCAGCAGCTTGGGACATAGCTCCTACGAGCAGTACTTC
V: TRBV5-6; size: .; J: TRBJ1-1; D: .; CDR3: CASSPGSTEAFF; DNA: TGTGCCAGCAGCCCAGGGTCTACTGAAGCTTTCTTT
V: TRBV5-6; size: .; J: TRBJ1-1; D: .; CDR3: CASSFPVVNTEAFF; DNA: TGTGCCAGCAGCTTCCCAGTGGTTAACACTGAAGCTTTCTTT
V: TRBV7-9; size: .; J: TRBJ1-1; D: .; CDR3: CASGIEAFF; DNA: TGTGCCAGCGGGATTGAAGCTTTCTTT
V: TRBV6-1; size: .; J: TRBJ2-7; D: .; CDR3: CASSNSGHGMEQYF; DNA: TGTGCCAGCAGCAATAGTGGGCATGGAATGGAGCAGTACTTC
V: TRBV11-2; size: .; J: TRBJ2-7; D: .; CDR3: CASSFRRRVTYEQYF; DNA: TGTGCCAGCAGCTTCCGCCGACGGGTAACCTACGAGCAGTACTTC
V: TRBV30; size: .; J: TRBJ1-2; D: .; CDR3: CAWRRRDRNYGYTF; DNA: TGTGCCTGGAGGAGAAGGGATAGGAACTATGGCTACACCTTC
V: TRBV30; size: .; J: TRBJ1-6; D: TRBD1; CDR3: CAWSVGGKYNSPLHF; DNA: TGTGCCTGGAGTGTAGGGGGCAAGTATAATTCACCCCTCCACTTT
V: TRBV5-1; size: .; J: TRBJ2-1; D: .; CDR3: CASSLVAGDEQFF; DNA: TGCGCCAGCAGCTTGGTAGCCGGGGATGAGCAGTTCTTC
V: TRBV13; size: .; J: TRBJ2-7; D: TRBD2; CDR3: CASSLRGSGGDEQYF; DNA: TGTGCCAGCAGCCTCCGAGGGAGCGGGGGGGACGAGCAGTACTTC
V: TRBV30; size: .; J: TRBJ2-3; D: TRBD2; CDR3: CAWAPLTSGGADTQYF; DNA: TGTGCCTGGGCCCCCCTCACTAGCGGGGGGGCAGATACGCAGTATTTT
V: TRBV27; size: .; J: TRBJ1-2; D: TRBD1; CDR3: CASSPHPGTGYGYTF; DNA: TGTGCCAGCAGTCCTCACCCCGGGACAGGCTATGGCTACACCTTC
V: TRBV7-2; size: .; J: TRBJ2-1; D: .; CDR3: CASSGANRVGEQFF; DNA: TGTGCCAGCTCAGGGGCGAATCGGGTCGGTGAGCAGTTCTTC
V: TRBV9; size: .; J: TRBJ2-7; D: TRBD1; CDR3: CASSRTGTGGNEQYF; DNA: TGTGCCAGCAGTCGTACAGGGACAGGGGGAAACGAGCAGTACTTC
V: TRBV7-9; size: few; J: TRBJ1-6; D: .; CDR3: CASRDRSPTPDSPLHF; DNA: TGTGCCAGCAGGGATCGGTCTCCAACCCCGGATTCACCCCTCCACTTT
V: TRBV15; size: .; J: TRBJ2-7; D: TRBD1; CDR3: CATSRDPRGDRVAYEQYF; DNA: TGTGCCACCAGCAGAGATCCTCGGGGGGACAGGGTTGCCTACGAGCAGTACTTC
V: TRBV27; size: .; J: TRBJ1-1; D: .; CDR3: CASSLGGASEAFF; DNA: TGTGCCAGCAGTTTGGGGGGGGCGAGTGAAGCTTTCTTT
V: TRBV19; size: .; J: TRBJ2-1; D: TRBD2; CDR3: CASSGRLAGAPNEQFF; DNA: TGTGCCAGTAGTGGACGACTAGCGGGGGCCCCCAATGAGCAGTTCTTC
V: TRBV6-5; size: .; J: TRBJ1-1; D: .; CDR3: CASSYSQNTEAFF; DNA: TGTGCCAGCAGTTACTCGCAGAACACTGAAGCTTTCTTT
V: TRBV5-8; size: once; J: TRBJ2-5; D: TRBD2; CDR3: CASSPGLAGAHNQETQYF; DNA: TGTGCCAGCAGCCCGGGACTAGCGGGGGCCCATAACCAAGAGACCCAGTACTTC
V: TRBV4-2; size: few; J: TRBJ1-1; D: .; CDR3: CASSQGGEAFF; DNA: TGTGCCAGCAGCCAAGGTGGCGAAGCTTTCTTT
V: TRBV19; size: .; J: TRBJ2-4; D: TRBD1; CDR3: CASSSTGTVKNIQYF; DNA: TGTGCCAGTAGTTCAACCGGGACAGTCAAAAACATTCAGTACTTC